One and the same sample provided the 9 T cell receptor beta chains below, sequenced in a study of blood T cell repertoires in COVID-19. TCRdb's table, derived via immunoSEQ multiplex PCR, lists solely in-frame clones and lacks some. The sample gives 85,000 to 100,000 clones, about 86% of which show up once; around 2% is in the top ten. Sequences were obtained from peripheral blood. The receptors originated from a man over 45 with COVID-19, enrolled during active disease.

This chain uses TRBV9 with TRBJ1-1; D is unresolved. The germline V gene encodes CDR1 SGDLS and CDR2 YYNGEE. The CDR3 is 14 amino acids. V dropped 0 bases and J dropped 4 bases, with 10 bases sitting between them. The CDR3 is CASSVGGVLTEAFF. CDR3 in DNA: TGTGCCAGCAGCGTAGGAGGCGTACTCACTGAAGCTTTCTTT.

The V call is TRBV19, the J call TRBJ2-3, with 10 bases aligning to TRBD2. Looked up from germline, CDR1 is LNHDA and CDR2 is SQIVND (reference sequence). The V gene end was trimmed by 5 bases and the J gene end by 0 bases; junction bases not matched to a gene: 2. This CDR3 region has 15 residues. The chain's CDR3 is CASSVSGGSTDTQYF. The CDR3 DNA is TGTGCCAGTAGTGTTAGCGGGGGGAGCACAGATACGCAGTATTTT. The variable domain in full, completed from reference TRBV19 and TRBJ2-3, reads DGGITQSPKYLFRKEGQNVTLSCEQNLNHDAMYWYRQDPGQGLRLIYYSQIVNDFQKGDIAEGYSVSREKKESFPLTVTSAQKNPTAFYLCASSVSGGSTDTQYFGPGTRLTVL.

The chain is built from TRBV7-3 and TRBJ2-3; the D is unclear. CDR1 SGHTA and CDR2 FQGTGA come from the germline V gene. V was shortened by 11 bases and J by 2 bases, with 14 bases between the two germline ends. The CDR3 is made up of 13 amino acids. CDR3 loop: CAETPRYTDTQYF. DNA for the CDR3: TGTGCCGAGACCCCTAGATACACAGATACGCAGTATTTT.

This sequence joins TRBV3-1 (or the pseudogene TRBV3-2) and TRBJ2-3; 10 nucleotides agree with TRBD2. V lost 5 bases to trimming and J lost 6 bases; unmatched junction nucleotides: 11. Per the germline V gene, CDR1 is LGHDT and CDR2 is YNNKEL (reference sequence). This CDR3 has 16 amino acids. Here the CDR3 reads CASSESGGGLTDTQYF. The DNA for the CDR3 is TGTGCCAGCAGCGAAAGCGGGGGGGGACTCACGGATACGCAGTATTTT.

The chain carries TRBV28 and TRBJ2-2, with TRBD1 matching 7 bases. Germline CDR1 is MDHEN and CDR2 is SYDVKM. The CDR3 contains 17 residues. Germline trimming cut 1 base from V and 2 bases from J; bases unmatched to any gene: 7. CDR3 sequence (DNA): TGTGCCAGCAGTTTATCCTGGGACAGTCTTAACACCGGGGAGCTGTTTTTT. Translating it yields CASSLSWDSLNTGELFF.

This CDR3 is CASSQQGGLTQYF. In DNA, the CDR3 is TGTGCCAGCAGCCAACAGGGGGGCCTAACGCAGTATTTT. V gene TRBV14 combines with J gene TRBJ2-3, with D maybe TRBD1 (7 bases). The V end was cut by 2 bases, the J end by 9 bases, with 12 bases between. Germline V CDR1 and CDR2: SGHDN, FVKESK. The CDR3 is 13 amino acids.

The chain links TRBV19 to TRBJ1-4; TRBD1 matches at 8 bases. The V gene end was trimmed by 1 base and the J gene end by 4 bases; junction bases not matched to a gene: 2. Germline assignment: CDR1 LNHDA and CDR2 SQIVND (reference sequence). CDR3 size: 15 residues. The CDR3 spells CASSIGDRNNEKLFF. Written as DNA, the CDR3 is TGTGCCAGTAGTATAGGGGACAGGAATAATGAAAAACTGTTTTTT.

For the CDR3, the DNA is TGCGCCAGCTTTCAGGGGGGACACTACACCGGGGAGCTGTTTTTT. Amino acid sequence: CASFQGGHYTGELFF. The rearrangement joins TRBV5-1 to TRBJ2-2, with D perhaps TRBD1 (7 bases). CDR3 length equals 15 residues. The germline gives CDR1 SGHRS, CDR2 YFSETQ. V lost 7 bases, J lost 3 bases, and 16 bases lay in between.

CDR3 loop: CASSPSQGTAPLHF. The CDR3 DNA sequence: TGTGCCAGCAGTCCGTCCCAGGGGACGGCACCCCTCCACTTT. The V call is TRBV25-1, the J call TRBJ1-6; a weak D match, TRBD1 (6 bases). The CDR3 has 14 amino acids. CDR1 MGHDK and CDR2 SYGVNS come from the germline V gene. With 5 bases removed from V and 11 bases from J, the gap between germline ends came to 16 bases.